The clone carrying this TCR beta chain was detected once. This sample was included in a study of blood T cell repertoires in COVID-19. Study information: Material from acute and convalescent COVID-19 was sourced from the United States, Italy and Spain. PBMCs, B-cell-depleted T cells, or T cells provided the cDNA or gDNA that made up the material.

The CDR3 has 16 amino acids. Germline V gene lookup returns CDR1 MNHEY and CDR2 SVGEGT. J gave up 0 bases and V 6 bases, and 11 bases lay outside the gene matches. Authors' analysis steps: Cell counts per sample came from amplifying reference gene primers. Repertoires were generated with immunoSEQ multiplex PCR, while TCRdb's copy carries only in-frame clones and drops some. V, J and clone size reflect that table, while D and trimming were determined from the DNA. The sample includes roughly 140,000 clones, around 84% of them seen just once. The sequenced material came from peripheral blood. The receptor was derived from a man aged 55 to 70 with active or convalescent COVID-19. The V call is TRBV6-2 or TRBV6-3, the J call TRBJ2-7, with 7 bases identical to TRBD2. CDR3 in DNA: TGTGCCAGCAGCCAAATTAAGGCTAGCGGCTCCTACGAGCAGTACGTC. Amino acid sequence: CASSQIKASGSYEQYV.